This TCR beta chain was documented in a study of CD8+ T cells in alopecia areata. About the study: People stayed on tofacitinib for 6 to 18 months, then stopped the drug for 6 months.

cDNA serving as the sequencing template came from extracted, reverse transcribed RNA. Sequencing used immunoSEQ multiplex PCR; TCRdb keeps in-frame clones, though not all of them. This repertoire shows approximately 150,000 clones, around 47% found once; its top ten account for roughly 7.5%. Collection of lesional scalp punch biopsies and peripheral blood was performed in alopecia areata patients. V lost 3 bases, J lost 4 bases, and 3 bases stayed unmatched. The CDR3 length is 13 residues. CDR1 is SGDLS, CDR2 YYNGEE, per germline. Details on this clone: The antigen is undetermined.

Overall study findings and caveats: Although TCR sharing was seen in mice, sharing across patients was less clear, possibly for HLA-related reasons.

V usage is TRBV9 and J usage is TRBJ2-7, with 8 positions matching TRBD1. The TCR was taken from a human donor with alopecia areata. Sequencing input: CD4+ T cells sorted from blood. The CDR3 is CASSGQGSYEQYF. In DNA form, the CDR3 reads TGTGCCAGCAGCGGACAGGGGTCATACGAGCAGTACTTC. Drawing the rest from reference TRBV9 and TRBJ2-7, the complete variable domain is DSGVTQTPKHLITATGQRVTLRCSPRSGDLSVYWYQQSLDQGLQFLIQYYNGEERAKGNILERFSAQQFPDLHSELNLSSLELGDSALYFCASSGQGSYEQYFGPGTRLTVT.